These T cell receptor beta chains were read from a single sample in a study of neoadjuvant anti-PD-1 for oral cavity cancer. Method: immunoSEQ multiplex PCR; TCRdb's copy keeps in-frame clones and lacks some. In the table there are about 16,000 clones, 65% to 70% of which are singletons. This sample comprised PBMCs, obtained before nivolumab (anti-PD-1) treatment. These receptors all come from a person between 40 and 85 years old with oral cavity squamous cell carcinoma. CDR3s include the opening cysteine and the closing phenylalanine or tryptophan. A D gene is named only where the DNA matches it firmly. For some rows the clone size is stated as once, few or many, or as a class when expanded; others skip it.

>TRBV7-3|.|TRBJ2-2|.|17
CASSLMAGGVNTGELFF
TGTGCCAGCAGCTTAATGGCGGGCGGGGTGAACACCGGGGAGCTGTTTTTT
>TRBV6-1|TRBD1|TRBJ1-1|once|16
CASSVGAGGAGTEAFF
TGTGCCAGCAGTGTTGGGGCAGGGGGCGCGGGCACTGAAGCTTTCTTT
>TRBV7-9|.|TRBJ1-1|.|13
CASDAGMNTEAFF
TGTGCCAGCGACGCAGGGATGAACACTGAAGCTTTCTTT
>TRBV2|.|TRBJ1-4|.|14
CASNAWRTSEKLFF
TGTGCCAGCAATGCTTGGAGGACTAGTGAAAAACTGTTTTTT
>TRBV27|TRBD1|TRBJ1-5|.|15
CASRPQGVSNQPQHF
TGTGCCAGCAGACCCCAGGGGGTCAGCAATCAGCCCCAGCATTTT
>TRBV28|TRBD2|TRBJ2-5|.|16
CASSLASGRLGETQYF
TGTGCCAGCAGTCTGGCTAGCGGGAGGCTAGGGGAGACCCAGTACTTC
>TRBV30|.|TRBJ1-3|few|17
CAWSPPGTLFSGNTIYF
TGTGCCTGGAGTCCCCCCGGGACCCTCTTCTCTGGAAACACCATATATTTT
>TRBV2|.|TRBJ1-5|few|13
CASRGDSHQPQHF
TGTGCCAGCAGAGGGGACTCCCATCAGCCCCAGCATTTT
>TRBV18|.|TRBJ1-3|few|18
CASSSRSPPGTSGNTIYF
TGTGCCAGCTCCTCACGGTCTCCTCCCGGGACAAGCGGAAACACCATATATTTT
>TRBV6-5|.|TRBJ2-3|.|13
CASSLLATDTQYF
TGTGCCAGCAGTTTACTGGCCACAGATACGCAGTATTTT
>TRBV2|.|TRBJ2-5|.|12
CASSDAGETQYF
TGTGCCAGCAGTGATGCCGGAGAGACCCAGTACTTC
>TRBV10-1|.|TRBJ2-2|.|14
CASRQDSYTGELFF
TGCGCCAGCAGGCAGGACAGTTACACCGGGGAGCTGTTTTTT
>TRBV2|.|TRBJ2-2|.|15
CASRRRDQSTGELFF
TGTGCCAGCAGACGCCGGGACCAGTCCACCGGGGAGCTGTTTTTT
>TRBV7-6|.|TRBJ1-3|.|14
CASSLGNSGNTIYF
TGTGCCAGCAGCTTAGGAAACTCTGGAAACACCATATATTTT
>TRBV11-2|TRBD2|TRBJ2-1|.|15
CASSTGLADYNEQFF
TGTGCCAGCAGCACGGGACTAGCAGATTACAATGAGCAGTTCTTC
>TRBV19|.|TRBJ1-5|.|17
CASSAGDPAFANQPQHF
TGTGCCAGTTCAGCAGGGGACCCGGCCTTCGCCAATCAGCCCCAGCATTTT
>TRBV6-4|TRBD2|TRBJ2-3|.|15
CASSRASGITDTQYF
TGTGCCAGCAGCCGAGCTAGCGGCATCACAGATACGCAGTATTTT
>TRBV6-1|.|TRBJ1-2|.|14
CASSEIGQLYGYTF
TGTGCCAGCAGTGAAATAGGGCAGCTCTATGGCTACACCTTC
>TRBV28|.|TRBJ2-1|.|15
CASRSSGGGYNEQFF
TGTGCCAGCAGGTCTAGCGGAGGGGGATACAATGAGCAGTTCTTC
>TRBV9|.|TRBJ2-1|.|12
CASSPRTGEQFF
TGTGCCAGCAGTCCCAGGACGGGCGAGCAGTTCTTC
>TRBV5-4|TRBD2|TRBJ2-3|.|17
CASSSGLAGVGGDTQYF
TGTGCCAGCAGCTCCGGACTAGCGGGAGTGGGAGGAGATACGCAGTATTTT
>TRBV4-1|.|TRBJ2-1|once|16
CASSSRGAALKNEQFF
TGCGCCAGCAGCTCGAGGGGGGCCGCACTTAAAAATGAGCAGTTCTTC
>TRBV2|TRBD1|TRBJ1-2|.|17
CASSEMAGGRGDYGYTF
TGTGCCAGCAGTGAAATGGCAGGGGGAAGAGGGGACTATGGCTACACCTTC
>TRBV30|.|TRBJ1-2|.|12
CAWSVQGEGYTF
TGTGCCTGGAGTGTACAAGGGGAGGGCTACACCTTC